The rows below give T cell receptor beta chains drawn from one sample of a study of T cell responses to AZD1222 COVID-19 vaccine. Clones were sequenced by immunoSEQ multiplex PCR, and TCRdb holds only the in-frame ones, with some missing. The repertoire holds roughly 150,000 clones, with 80% to 90% as singletons. Sequencing was performed on peripheral blood, taken on day 0 of AZD1222 vaccination. The receptors here all came from an adult in good health. Both conserved end residues are part of each CDR3. D genes are given only for firm matches.

CDR3 length,J gene,D gene,V gene,CDR3 protein,CDR3 DNA
12,TRBJ2-3,NA,TRBV2,CASSLSTDTQYF,TGTGCCAGCAGTTTAAGCACAGATACGCAGTATTTT
15,TRBJ2-2,NA,TRBV18,CASSPRTANTGELFF,TGTGCCAGCTCACCCAGGACAGCGAACACCGGGGAGCTGTTTTTT
14,TRBJ1-6,NA,TRBV3-1/TRBV3-2,CASSQGLVGSPLHF,TGTGCCAGCAGCCAGGGTTTAGTGGGGTCACCCCTCCACTTT
13,TRBJ1-5,NA,TRBV6-5,CASNLQGNQPQHF,TGTGCCAGCAACCTACAGGGTAATCAGCCCCAGCATTTT
13,TRBJ2-1,NA,TRBV12-3/TRBV12-4,CASSSTREGEQFF,TGTGCCAGCAGCTCTACTAGAGAAGGTGAGCAGTTCTTC
16,TRBJ2-2,TRBD2,TRBV6-5,CASSYSSGEYTGELFF,TGTGCCAGCAGTTACTCTAGCGGGGAATACACCGGGGAGCTGTTTTTT
18,TRBJ2-3,TRBD2,TRBV7-3,CASSQGTSGGAYTDTQYF,TGTGCCAGCAGCCAAGGGACTAGCGGGGGGGCCTACACAGATACGCAGTATTTT
15,TRBJ1-5,NA,TRBV4-3,CASSQDRQANQPQHF,TGCGCCAGCAGCCAAGATCGCCAGGCTAATCAGCCCCAGCATTTT
14,TRBJ1-2,NA,TRBV6-5,CASSETRDYYGYTF,TGTGCCAGCAGCGAGACCAGGGATTACTATGGCTACACCTTC
13,TRBJ1-6,NA,TRBV12-5,CASAPEPGSPLHF,TGTGCTAGTGCCCCGGAACCCGGGTCACCCCTCCACTTT
15,TRBJ1-3,NA,TRBV2,CASRPTNAPGNTIYF,TGTGCCAGCAGGCCCACCAACGCTCCTGGAAACACCATATATTTT